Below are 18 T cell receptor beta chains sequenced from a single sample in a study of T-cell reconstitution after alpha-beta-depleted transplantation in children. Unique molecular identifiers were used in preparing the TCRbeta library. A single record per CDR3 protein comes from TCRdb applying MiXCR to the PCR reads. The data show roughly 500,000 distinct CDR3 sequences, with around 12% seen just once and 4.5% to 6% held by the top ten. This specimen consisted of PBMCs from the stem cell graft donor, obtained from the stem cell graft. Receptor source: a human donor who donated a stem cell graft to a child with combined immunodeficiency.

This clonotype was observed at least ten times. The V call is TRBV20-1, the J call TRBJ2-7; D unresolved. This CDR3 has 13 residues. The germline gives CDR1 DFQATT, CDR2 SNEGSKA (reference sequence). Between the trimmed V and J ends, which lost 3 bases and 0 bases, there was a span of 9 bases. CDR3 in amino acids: CSARQRSSYEQYF. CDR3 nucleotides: TGCAGTGCTAGGCAGCGATCCTCCTACGAGCAGTACTTC.

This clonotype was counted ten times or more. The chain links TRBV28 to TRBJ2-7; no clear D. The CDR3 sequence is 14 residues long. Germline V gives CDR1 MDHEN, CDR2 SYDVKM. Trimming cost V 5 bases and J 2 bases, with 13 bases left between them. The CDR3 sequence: CASSPSLGAYEQYF. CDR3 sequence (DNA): TGTGCCAGCAGTCCCTCCCTAGGTGCCTACGAGCAGTACTTC.

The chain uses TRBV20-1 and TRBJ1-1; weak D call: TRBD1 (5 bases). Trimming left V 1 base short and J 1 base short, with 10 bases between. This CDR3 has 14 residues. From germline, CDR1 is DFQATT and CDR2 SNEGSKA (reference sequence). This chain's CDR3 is CSARVGVTNTEAFF. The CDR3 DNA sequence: TGCAGTGCTAGAGTAGGGGTGACGAACACTGAAGCTTTCTTT.

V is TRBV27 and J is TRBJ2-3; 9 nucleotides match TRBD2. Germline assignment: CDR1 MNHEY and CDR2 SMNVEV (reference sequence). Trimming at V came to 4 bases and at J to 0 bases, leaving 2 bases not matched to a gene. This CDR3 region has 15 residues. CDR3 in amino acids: CASSWTSASTDTQYF. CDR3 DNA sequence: TGTGCCAGCAGTTGGACTAGCGCAAGCACAGATACGCAGTATTTT.

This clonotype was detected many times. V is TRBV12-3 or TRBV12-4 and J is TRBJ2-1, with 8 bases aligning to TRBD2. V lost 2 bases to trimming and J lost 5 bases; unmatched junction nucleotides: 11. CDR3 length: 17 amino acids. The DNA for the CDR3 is TGTGCCAGCAGTTTAACCGTGGGGCAGCGGGAGAACAATGAGCAGTTCTTC. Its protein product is CASSLTVGQRENNEQFF.

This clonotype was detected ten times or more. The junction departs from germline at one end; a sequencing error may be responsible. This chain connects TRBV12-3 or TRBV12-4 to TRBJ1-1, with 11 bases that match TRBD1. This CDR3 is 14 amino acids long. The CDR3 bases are TGTGCCAGCAGTTTAGGGGACAGGGGGGCCGCAAAGATCTTT. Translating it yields CASSLGDRGAAKIF.

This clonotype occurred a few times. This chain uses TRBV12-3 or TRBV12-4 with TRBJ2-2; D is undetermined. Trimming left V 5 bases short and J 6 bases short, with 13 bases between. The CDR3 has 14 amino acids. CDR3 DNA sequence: TGTGCCAGCAGTCTGACAAGATTGGCCGGGGAGCTGTTTTTT. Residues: CASSLTRLAGELFF.

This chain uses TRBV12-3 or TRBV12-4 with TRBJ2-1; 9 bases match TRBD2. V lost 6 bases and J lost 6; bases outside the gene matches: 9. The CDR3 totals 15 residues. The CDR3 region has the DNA TGTGCCAGCAGGCCCTACTTGCGGGGGGGCAATGAGCAGTTCTTC. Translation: CASRPYLRGGNEQFF.

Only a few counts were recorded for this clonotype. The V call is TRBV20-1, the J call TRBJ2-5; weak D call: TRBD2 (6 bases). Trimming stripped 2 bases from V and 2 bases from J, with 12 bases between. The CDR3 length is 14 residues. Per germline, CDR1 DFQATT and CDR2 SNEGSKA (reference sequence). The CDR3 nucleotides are TGCAGTGCTAGAACGGGAGTTCAACAAGAGACCCAGTACTTC. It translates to CSARTGVQQETQYF.

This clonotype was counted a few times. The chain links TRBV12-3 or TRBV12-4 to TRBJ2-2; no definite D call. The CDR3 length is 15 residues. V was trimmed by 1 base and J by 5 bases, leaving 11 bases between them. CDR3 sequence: CASSLGALRTGELFF. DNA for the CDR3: TGTGCCAGCAGTTTAGGTGCCCTGCGGACCGGGGAGCTGTTTTTT.

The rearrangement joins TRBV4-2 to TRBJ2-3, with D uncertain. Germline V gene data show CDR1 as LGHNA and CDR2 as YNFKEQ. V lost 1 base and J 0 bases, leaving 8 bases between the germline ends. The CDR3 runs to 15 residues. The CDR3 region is CASSQAVQSTDTQYF. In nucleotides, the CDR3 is TGTGCCAGCAGCCAAGCAGTTCAGAGCACAGATACGCAGTATTTT.

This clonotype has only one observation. CDR3 sequence: CSATLLAGGPQRYTDTQYF. Here the CDR3 DNA reads TGCAGTGCTACCTTACTAGCGGGAGGGCCGCAGAGATACACAGATACGCAGTATTTT. The chain employs TRBV20-1 and TRBJ2-3, with 13 bases lining up with TRBD2. V lost 4 bases to trimming and J lost 2 bases; unmatched junction nucleotides: 15. This CDR3 is 19 amino acids long. Germline-derived CDR1 and CDR2 are DFQATT and SNEGSKA (reference sequence).

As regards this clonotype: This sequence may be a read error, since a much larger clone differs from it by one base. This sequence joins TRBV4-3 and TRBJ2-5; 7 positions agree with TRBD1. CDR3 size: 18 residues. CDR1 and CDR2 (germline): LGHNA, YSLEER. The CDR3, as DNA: TGCGCCATCAGCCAAGATCGTCTAGGGGGACAGTTCCAAGAGACCCAGTACTTC. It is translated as CAISQDRLGGQFQETQYF.

The CDR3 loop reads CASSYSPLFRDRVFEQYF. The DNA of the CDR3 is TGTGCCAGCAGTTACTCCCCCCTTTTTCGGGACAGGGTCTTCGAGCAGTACTTC. The chain employs TRBV6-5 and TRBJ2-7; 9 nucleotides agree with TRBD1. The CDR3 covers 18 residues. V lost 0 bases, J lost 6 bases, and 15 bases stayed unmatched. Germline V gene data show CDR1 as MNHEY and CDR2 as SVGAGI.

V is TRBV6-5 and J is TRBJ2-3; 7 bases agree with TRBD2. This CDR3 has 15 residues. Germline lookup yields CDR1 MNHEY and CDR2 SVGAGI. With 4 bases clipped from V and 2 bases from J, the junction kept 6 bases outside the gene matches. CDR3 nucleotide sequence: TGTGCCAGCAGTTCGGGACTAAAAACCACAGATACGCAGTATTTT. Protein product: CASSSGLKTTDTQYF.

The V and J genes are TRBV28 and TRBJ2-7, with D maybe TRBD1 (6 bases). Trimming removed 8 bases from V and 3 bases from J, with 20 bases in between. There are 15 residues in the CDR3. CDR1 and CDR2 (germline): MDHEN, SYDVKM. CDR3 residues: CASGGEQGTLYEQYF. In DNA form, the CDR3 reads TGTGCCAGCGGGGGAGAACAGGGAACCCTCTACGAGCAGTACTTC.

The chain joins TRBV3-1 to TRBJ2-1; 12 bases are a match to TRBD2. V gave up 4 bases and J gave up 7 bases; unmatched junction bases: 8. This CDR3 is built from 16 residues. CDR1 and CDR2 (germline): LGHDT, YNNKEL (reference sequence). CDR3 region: CASSPLTSGGLNEQFF. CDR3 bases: TGTGCCAGCAGCCCTTTGACTAGCGGGGGTTTGAATGAGCAGTTCTTC.

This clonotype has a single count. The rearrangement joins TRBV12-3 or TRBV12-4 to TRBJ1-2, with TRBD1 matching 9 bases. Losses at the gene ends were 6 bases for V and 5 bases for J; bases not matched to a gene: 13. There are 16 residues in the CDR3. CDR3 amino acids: CASRHHRGREGYGYTF. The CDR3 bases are TGTGCCAGCAGGCATCACAGGGGGCGGGAGGGTTATGGCTACACCTTC.